The table lists the clone carrying this T cell receptor (beta chain) with a few counts. V lost 3 bases and J 6 bases, leaving 9 bases between the germline ends. Looked up from germline, CDR1 is SQVTM and CDR2 is ANQGSEA. This CDR3 has 12 amino acids. MiXCR, applied by TCRdb to the RT-PCR reads, yields one record per CDR3 protein. The data hold about 680,000 distinct CDR3 sequences, with 13% to 15% observed a single time. V gene TRBV29-1 combines with J gene TRBJ2-1, with a weak D call TRBD1 (6 bases). Sequencing input: memory CD4+ T cells from blood. The clonotype comes from a female donor in good health, serving as a healthy control. The CDR3 spells CSVDRGGNEQFF. CDR3 DNA: TGCAGCGTTGATCGAGGGGGCAATGAGCAGTTCTTC.